This T cell receptor beta chain was profiled in a study of shared clonotypes between healthy human individuals. Repertoires were generated with immunoSEQ multiplex PCR, while TCRdb's copy carries only in-frame clones and drops some. The table records roughly 1,500,000 clones, less than 99% of them present only once. The V end was cut by 3 bases, the J end by 0 bases, with 9 bases between. This CDR3 is built from 15 residues. The V gene's germline CDR1 is SEHNR and CDR2 FQNEAQ (reference sequence). This TCR derives from a man aged 30 to 45 in good health. Material for sequencing was naive CD4+ T cells sorted from blood. Subset here: CD45RA+ positively selected. The chain combines TRBV7-9 with TRBJ2-4, with a possible D match to TRBD2 (5 bases). The CDR3 nucleotides read TGTGCCAGCAGCTTGGCGGGCCTAGCCAAAAACATTCAGTACTTC. The encoded protein is CASSLAGLAKNIQYF.